These T cell receptor beta chains were read from a single sample in a study of tumor-infiltrating lymphocytes in primary liver carcinoma. TCRdb called the multiplex PCR reads again in MiXCR, with one record for every CDR3 protein. This table has roughly 91,000 distinct CDR3 sequences, more than 65% appearing once. The sequenced material came from liver tumor tissue from sampling region 5. These receptors came from a woman aged 60-75 years with primary liver carcinoma and hepatitis B virus infection. Each CDR3 is given with its conserved first and last residue. The order of the fields is J gene, D gene, V gene, clone size, CDR3 DNA, CDR3 protein. The D gene is left open where the match is weak. Size is omitted from some rows. Given values are once, few, many or a class for expanded clones.

TRBJ2-2,TRBD2,TRBV5-1,many,TGCGCCAGCAGCTTTAGAGCGGGAGTCGGTCCCGGGGAGCTGTTTTTT,CASSFRAGVGPGELFF
TRBJ2-3,.,TRBV6-6,.,TGTGCCAGCAGTTACGGCGGGCTAGATACGCAGTATTTT,CASSYGGLDTQYF
TRBJ2-5,TRBD1,TRBV5-4,many,TGTGCCAGCAGCTCACCAGGGGGCGCCGAGACCCAGTACTTC,CASSSPGGAETQYF
TRBJ2-5,.,TRBV2,.,TGTGCCAGCAGTGAGGGTTTCCGGGCTACGAGAGCGACCCAGTACTTC,CASSEGFRATRATQYF
TRBJ2-1,.,TRBV6-5,.,TGTGCCAGCAGTGGACCCGGGAGTCATGTGCAGTTCTTC,CASSGPGSHVQFF
TRBJ2-2,.,TRBV11-2,.,TGTGCCAGCAGCTTAGATAGGGCTGGGGGGCCGTTTTTT,CASSLDRAGGPFF
TRBJ2-2,TRBD2,TRBV14,.,TGTGCCAGCAGCCCCCTGGGACTAACATCCCCAAAGGACACCGGGGAGCTGTTTTTT,CASSPLGLTSPKDTGELFF
TRBJ2-1,.,TRBV5-1,.,TGCACCAGCCGTACGGTCACTAACGGGAGCTATGAGCAGTTCTTC,CTSRTVTNGSYEQFF
TRBJ2-3,.,TRBV11-2,.,TGTGCCAGCGGCTTAGTGGGCAGCAACAATCAGCCCCAGTATTTT,CASGLVGSNNQPQYF
TRBJ2-4,.,TRBV5-4,.,TGTGCCAGCAGCTTACCTGGGAGCTCCGCCGGGGCCAAAAACATTCAGTACTTC,CASSLPGSSAGAKNIQYF
TRBJ2-1,.,TRBV20-1,.,TGCAGTGCTCCCCGTCTAGCCAATGAGCAGTTCTTC,CSAPRLANEQFF
TRBJ2-7,.,TRBV12-3/TRBV12-4,.,TGTGCAAGCTGTTCGGGACTCGCCGAGCAGTACTTC,CASCSGLAEQYF
TRBJ2-5,TRBD2,TRBV11-2,.,TGTGCCAACAGCTACTCCCGTGGTAGCGGGGGAGGGACCCAGTACTTC,CANSYSRGSGGGTQYF
TRBJ1-1,.,TRBV28,.,TGTGCCAGCAGTCGTGTAACCTCCATGAACACTGAAGCTTTCTTT,CASSRVTSMNTEAFF
TRBJ2-1,.,TRBV11-1,many,TGTGCCAGCAGCTTAGACACCTACAATGAGCAGTTCTTC,CASSLDTYNEQFF
TRBJ1-1,TRBD1,TRBV12-3/TRBV12-4,many,TGTGCCAGCAGTTCATCGACAGGGGCTGCCACTGAAGCTTTCTTT,CASSSSTGAATEAFF
TRBJ2-7,.,TRBV11-2,.,TGTGCCAGCAGCCCCCCCTCAGGGGCTAGCAAACAGTACTTC,CASSPPSGASKQYF
TRBJ2-3,TRBD2,TRBV11-2,.,TGTGCCAGCGCCCCGGGACTAGCAAGGGGGCAGTACTTT,CASAPGLARGQYF
TRBJ1-4,.,TRBV10-3,.,TGTGCCACCAGTGAGTCATTCCCATATGAACTGTTTTTT,CATSESFPYELFF
TRBJ2-2,.,TRBV7-2,.,TGTGCCAGCACCCCACTCGCGATCACCGGGGAGCTGTTTTTT,CASTPLAITGELFF
TRBJ2-3,.,TRBV4-1,once,TGCGCCAGCAGCCCCTTACCCTCCACCAGAGATACCCAGTATTTT,CASSPLPSTRDTQYF
TRBJ2-7,.,TRBV6-1,.,TGCACCAGCACCTCATGGCCCCAGACCTACGAGCAGTACTTC,CTSTSWPQTYEQYF
TRBJ1-6,.,TRBV11-2,.,TGTCCAAGCAGCTTAACCCCGCAGGGAATACGATCACCCCTTCACTTT,CPSSLTPQGIRSPLHF
TRBJ2-3,TRBD2,TRBV6-5,.,TGTGCCAGCAGGACTAGCAGGAGGTCAGATACGCAGTGTTTT,CASRTSRRSDTQCF
TRBJ2-1,.,TRBV5-1,few,TGCGCCAGCGTACTTCAGGTACAGGGCCACAATGAGCAGTTCTTC,CASVLQVQGHNEQFF
TRBJ2-5,TRBD2,TRBV11-2,once,TGTGCCAGCTGCCCCAGGGGACAACTAGCGGGCCTAGAGACCCAATACTTC,CASCPRGQLAGLETQYF
TRBJ2-1,.,TRBV11-2,.,TGTGCCAGCAGCTTAGCCGTGAGGAACGATAAGCAGTTCTTC,CASSLAVRNDKQFF
TRBJ2-2,.,TRBV7-8,.,TGTGCCAGCAGTTTAACGAGAGGAAACACCGGGGAGCTGTTCTTT,CASSLTRGNTGELFF
TRBJ2-3,.,TRBV12-3/TRBV12-4,.,TGTGCCAGCAGTTTACGGGCAGGCACAGATACGCAGTATTTC,CASSLRAGTDTQYF
TRBJ2-3,.,TRBV28,few,TGTGCCAGCAGTTTGGGCGGGCTTACAGATACGCAGTATTTT,CASSLGGLTDTQYF
TRBJ2-3,.,TRBV11-2,.,TGTGCCAGCAGCTCATTAGATACGCTATACTTT,CASSSLDTLYF
TRBJ2-2,.,TRBV11-3,.,TGTGCCAGCAACTTGGGCCGAGGGACCGGGGAACTGTTTTTT,CASNLGRGTGELFF
TRBJ1-6,.,TRBV7-8,.,TGTGCCAGCAGCTTAGTCCTCAATAATTCACCCCTCCACTTT,CASSLVLNNSPLHF
TRBJ1-5,.,TRBV28,few,TGTGCCAGCAGTTCTCCTCCGCGGTATAGCAATCAGCCCCAGCATTTT,CASSSPPRYSNQPQHF
TRBJ2-2,.,TRBV5-1,many,TGCGCCAGCAGCTTGGCCAAAAGCAGGAACACCGGGGAGCTGTTTTTT,CASSLAKSRNTGELFF
TRBJ2-5,TRBD2,TRBV18,.,TGTGCCAGCTCACCAGTTAGCGGGGTGGCGTACCAAGAGACCCAGTACTTC,CASSPVSGVAYQETQYF
TRBJ1-6,.,TRBV6-4,many,TGTGCCAGCAGGAGCTCCTATAATTCACCCCTCCACTTT,CASRSSYNSPLHF
TRBJ2-1,TRBD1,TRBV14,.,TGTGCCAGCAGCTATCCGGGACAGGTCTTCGATGAGCAGTTCTTC,CASSYPGQVFDEQFF
TRBJ2-7,.,TRBV11-2,.,TGTGCCGGCGGCTTAGATCCCGCCCCGACCACTGGCAGGTACTTC,CAGGLDPAPTTGRYF
TRBJ2-7,.,TRBV11-2,.,TGTGCCAGCAGCTTAGATCCTGCGGGGGCCTACAAGCAGTACTTC,CASSLDPAGAYKQYF
TRBJ2-2,TRBD2,TRBV29-1,once,TGCAGCGTTGGGCCAGATGGTAGTGGGAGGGATCACGGGGAGCTGTTTTTT,CSVGPDGSGRDHGELFF
TRBJ2-2,TRBD2,TRBV5-5,.,TGTGCCAGCAGCTTGTCCGGTACTAGCGGGAACACCGGGGAGCCGTTTTTT,CASSLSGTSGNTGEPFF
TRBJ1-1,.,TRBV11-2,few,TGTGCCAGCACCCGGTCGGGGAACACTGAAGCTTTCTTT,CASTRSGNTEAFF
TRBJ1-1,TRBD1,TRBV6-1,many,TGTGCCAGCACCCGGACAGGCGACGGGTCTGAAGCTTTCTTT,CASTRTGDGSEAFF
TRBJ2-1,.,TRBV5-4,.,TGTGCCAGCAGCTTGGCTAACGGGAGAACCCTCAATGAGAAGTTCTTC,CASSLANGRTLNEKFF
TRBJ1-1,.,TRBV5-4,few,TGTGCCAGTAGCTTGATTACTTTGGGTGACATTGAAGCTTTCTTT,CASSLITLGDIEAFF
TRBJ2-2,.,TRBV28,few,TGTGCCAGCAGTTTACCCCACACCGGGGAGCTGTTTTTT,CASSLPHTGELFF
TRBJ2-7,.,TRBV28,.,TGTGCCAGCGGAGAGGGGGGCTCCTACGGGCAGTACTTC,CASGEGGSYGQYF
TRBJ2-7,.,TRBV11-1,.,TGTGCCAGCAGCGGGACCCTCGGACTACCGCCGACCTACGAACAGTACTTC,CASSGTLGLPPTYEQYF
TRBJ2-1,.,TRBV11-3,.,TGTGCCAGCAGCTTGAGTTGGGGGGAGTGGGGTGTCGATGAGCAGTTCTTC,CASSLSWGEWGVDEQFF